The clone carrying this TCR beta chain was counted at least ten times. The sample is drawn from a study of breast tumors, draining lymph nodes, adjacent tissues. The germline V and J ends were trimmed by 1 base and 2 bases, with 9 bases remaining between them. Looked up from germline, CDR1 is LGHNA and CDR2 is YNFKEQ. The length of the CDR3 is 14 residues. TCRdb fed the multiplex PCR reads into MiXCR, producing one record per CDR3 protein. This sample carries a few hundred thousand distinct CDR3 sequences, less than 35% of them seen once, and the ten largest clones take 3% to 4%. Axillary draining lymph nodes of breast cancer patients supplied the node samples.

This chain connects TRBV4-2 to TRBJ2-7; D gene uncertain. The receptor comes from a female donor with breast cancer. Some clones in this sample may be carry-over from other donors' samples. Material for sequencing was axillary lymph node tissue. CDR3 DNA sequence: TGTGCCAGCAGCCAAGTTGGTGAAACCTACGAGCAGTACTTC. This sequence encodes CASSQVGETYEQYF.